The present TCR beta chain was sequenced within a study of T cell repertoires in MIS-A myocarditis (dated by TCRdb to between 2021 and 2022). Remarks on this clone: The antigen it recognizes is unknown. Base qualities are not at hand, and no much larger clone is one base apart.

The immunoSEQ bias-controlled multiplex PCR was used to amplify TCRbeta CDR3 regions, which were then sequenced at high throughput. Concerning the study's data processing: The immunoSEQ vendor pipeline collapsed and filtered CDR3 sequences to measure the abundance and frequency of each unique TCRbeta CDR3. Using a 90% global sequence identity threshold, CD-HIT clustered dominant CDR3 amino acid sequences together with SARS-CoV-2-specific ImmuneCODE TCRbeta sequences. Clones were classed as hyperexpanded at frequencies of 0.1 to 1 and as large at frequencies of 0.01 to 0.1. For the dominant clones, CDR3 amino acid sequences and V and J gene assignments were confirmed with MiXCR. The R stringdist package was used to compute Levenshtein distances between the patient clonotypes and the ImmuneCODE hits. Not all clones reach the TCRdb copy of this immuneACCESS table, which keeps in-frame sequences only. Checked studies attribute under half of the gap to unresolved V genes and leave the rest unexplained. D and trimming come from the DNA, and the V and J calls and clone size come from that table. Within this sample are about 5,800 clones, with 75% to 80% of them counted one time only. Roughly 64% of the sample is held by the ten biggest clonotypes.

CDR1 and CDR2 are drawn from the germline V gene: MNHEY, SVGAGI. Cut back by 7 bases and 3 bases, the V and J ends lie 19 bases apart. The CDR3 measures 15 amino acids from cysteine to phenylalanine. Only the CDR3 DNA stays, 45 bases, in frame from base 1. The QIAamp DNA FFPE kit was used to extract genomic DNA from formalin-fixed paraffin-embedded autopsy tissue. Recombination connected TRBV6-5 to TRBJ2-7; perhaps TRBD2 is the D gene, with 5 bases matching. Sequencing used interventricular septum heart tissue obtained at autopsy. This sample's cell subset or site label indicates: cardiac tissue sample (left or right ventricle, interventricular septum, or pericardium). The source of this sequence is a man aged 18 to 35 with fulminant myocarditis from multisystem inflammatory syndrome in adults (MIS-A) after COVID-19. This receptor has the CDR3 CASTRRRIGNYEQYF. The DNA is as follows: TGTGCCAGCACCCGGCGAAGGATCGGGAACTACGAGCAGTACTTC.